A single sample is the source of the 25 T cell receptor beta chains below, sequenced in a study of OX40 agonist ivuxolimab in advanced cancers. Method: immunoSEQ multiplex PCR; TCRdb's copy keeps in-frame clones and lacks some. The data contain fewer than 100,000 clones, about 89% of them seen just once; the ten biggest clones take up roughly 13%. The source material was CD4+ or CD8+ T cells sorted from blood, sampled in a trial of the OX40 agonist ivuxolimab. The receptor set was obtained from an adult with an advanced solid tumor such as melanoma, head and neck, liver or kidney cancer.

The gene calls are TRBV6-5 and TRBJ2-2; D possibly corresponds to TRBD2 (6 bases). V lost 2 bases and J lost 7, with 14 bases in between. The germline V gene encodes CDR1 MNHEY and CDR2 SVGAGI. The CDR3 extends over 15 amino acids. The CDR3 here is CASSYVGGNNGELFF. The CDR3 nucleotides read TGTGCCAGCAGTTACGTCGGGGGTAATAACGGGGAGCTGTTTTTT.

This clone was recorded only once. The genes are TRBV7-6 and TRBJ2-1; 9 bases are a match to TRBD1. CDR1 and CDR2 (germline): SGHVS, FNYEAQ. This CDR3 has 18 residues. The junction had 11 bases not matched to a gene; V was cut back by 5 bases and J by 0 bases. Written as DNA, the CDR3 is TGTGCCAGCAGCCCCAACATCCCGGGACAGGGCTCCTACAATGAGCAGTTCTTC. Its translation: CASSPNIPGQGSYNEQFF.

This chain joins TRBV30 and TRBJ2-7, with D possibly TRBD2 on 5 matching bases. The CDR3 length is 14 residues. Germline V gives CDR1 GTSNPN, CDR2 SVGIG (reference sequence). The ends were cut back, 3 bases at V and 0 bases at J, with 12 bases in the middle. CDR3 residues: CAWSLLGASYEQYF. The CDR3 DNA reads TGTGCCTGGAGCCTACTAGGAGCCTCCTACGAGCAGTACTTC.

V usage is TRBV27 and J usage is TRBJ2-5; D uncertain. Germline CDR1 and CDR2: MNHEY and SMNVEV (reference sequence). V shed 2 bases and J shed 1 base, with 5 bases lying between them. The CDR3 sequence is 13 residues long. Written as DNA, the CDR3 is TGTGCCAGCAGTTTAATGGCCCAAGAGACCCAGTACTTC. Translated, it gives CASSLMAQETQYF.

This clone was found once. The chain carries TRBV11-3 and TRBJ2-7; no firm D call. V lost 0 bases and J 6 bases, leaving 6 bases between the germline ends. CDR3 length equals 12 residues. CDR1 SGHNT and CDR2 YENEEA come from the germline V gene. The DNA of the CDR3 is TGTGCCAGCAGCTTAGATAGGTCCGAGCAGTACTTC. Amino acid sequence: CASSLDRSEQYF.

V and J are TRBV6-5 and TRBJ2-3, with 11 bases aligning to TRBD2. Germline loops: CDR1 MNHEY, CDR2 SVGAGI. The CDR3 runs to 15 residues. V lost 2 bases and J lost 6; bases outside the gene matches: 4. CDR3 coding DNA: TGTGCCAGCAGTTACGGACTAGCGGGCCTCGATACGCAGTATTTT. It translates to CASSYGLAGLDTQYF.

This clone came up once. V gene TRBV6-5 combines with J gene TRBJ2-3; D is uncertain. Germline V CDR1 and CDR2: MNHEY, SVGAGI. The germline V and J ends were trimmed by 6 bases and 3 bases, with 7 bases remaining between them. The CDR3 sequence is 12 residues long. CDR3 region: CASSRTTDTQYF. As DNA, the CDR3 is TGTGCCAGCAGCCGGACGACAGATACGCAGTATTTT.

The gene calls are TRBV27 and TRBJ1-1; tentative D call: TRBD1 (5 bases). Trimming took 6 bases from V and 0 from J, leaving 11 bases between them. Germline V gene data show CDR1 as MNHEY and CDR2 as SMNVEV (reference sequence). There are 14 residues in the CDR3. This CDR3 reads CASSFVGVNTEAFF. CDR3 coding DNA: TGTGCCAGCAGCTTCGTAGGGGTGAACACTGAAGCTTTCTTT.

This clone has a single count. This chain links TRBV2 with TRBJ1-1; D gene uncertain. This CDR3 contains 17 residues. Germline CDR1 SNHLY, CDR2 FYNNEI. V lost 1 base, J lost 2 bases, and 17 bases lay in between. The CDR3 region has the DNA TGTGCCAGCAGTGAAGACGGAGCTATGATAATCAACACTGAAGCTTTCTTT. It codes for CASSEDGAMIINTEAFF.

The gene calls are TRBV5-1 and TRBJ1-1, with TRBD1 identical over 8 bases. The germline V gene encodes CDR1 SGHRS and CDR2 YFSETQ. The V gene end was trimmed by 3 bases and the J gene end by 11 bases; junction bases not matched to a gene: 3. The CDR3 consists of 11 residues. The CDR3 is CASSWGQEAFF. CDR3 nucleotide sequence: TGCGCCAGCAGCTGGGGACAGGAGGCTTTCTTT.

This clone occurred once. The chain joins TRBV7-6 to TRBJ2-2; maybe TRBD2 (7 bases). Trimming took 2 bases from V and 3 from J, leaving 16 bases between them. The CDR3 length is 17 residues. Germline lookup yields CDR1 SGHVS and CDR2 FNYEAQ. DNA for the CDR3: TGTGCCAGCAGCTTAAACGGGGGGCAGCTGGACACCGGGGAGCTGTTTTTT. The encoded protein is CASSLNGGQLDTGELFF. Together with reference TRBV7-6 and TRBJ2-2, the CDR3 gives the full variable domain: GAGVSQSPRYKVTKRGQDVALRCDPISGHVSLYWYRQALGQGPEFLTYFNYEAQQDKSGLPNDRFSAERPEGSISTLTIQRTEQRDSAMYRCASSLNGGQLDTGELFFGEGSRLTVL.

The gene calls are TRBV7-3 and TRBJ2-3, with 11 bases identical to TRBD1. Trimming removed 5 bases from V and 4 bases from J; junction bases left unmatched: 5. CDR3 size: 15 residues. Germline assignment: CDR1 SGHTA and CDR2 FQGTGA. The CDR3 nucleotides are TGTGCCAGCAGCACCCGGACAGGGGGCGCAGATACGCAGTATTTT. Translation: CASSTRTGGADTQYF.

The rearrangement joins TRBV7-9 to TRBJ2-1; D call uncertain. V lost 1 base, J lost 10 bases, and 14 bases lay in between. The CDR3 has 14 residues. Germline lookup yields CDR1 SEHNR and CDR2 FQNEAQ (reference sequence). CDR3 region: CASSLGSRRGEQFF. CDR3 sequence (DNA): TGTGCCAGCAGCTTAGGCTCCAGGCGAGGCGAGCAGTTCTTC. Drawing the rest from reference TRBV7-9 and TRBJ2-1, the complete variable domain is DTGVSQNPRHKITKRGQNVTFRCDPISEHNRLYWYRQTLGQGPEFLTYFQNEAQLEKSRLLSDRFSAERPKGSFSTLEIQRTEQGDSAMYLCASSLGSRRGEQFFGPGTRLTVL.

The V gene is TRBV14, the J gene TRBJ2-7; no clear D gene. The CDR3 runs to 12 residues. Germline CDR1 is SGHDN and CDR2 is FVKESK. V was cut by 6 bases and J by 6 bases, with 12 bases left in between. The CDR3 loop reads CASSQLRSEQYF. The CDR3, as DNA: TGTGCCAGCAGTCAATTGCGGAGCGAGCAGTACTTC.

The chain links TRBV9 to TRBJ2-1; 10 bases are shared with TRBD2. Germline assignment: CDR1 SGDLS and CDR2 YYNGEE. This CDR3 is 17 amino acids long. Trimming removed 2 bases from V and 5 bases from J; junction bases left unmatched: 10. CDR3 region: CASSVRARTSGDNEQFF. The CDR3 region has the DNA TGTGCCAGCAGCGTTCGGGCGAGGACTAGCGGAGACAATGAGCAGTTCTTC.

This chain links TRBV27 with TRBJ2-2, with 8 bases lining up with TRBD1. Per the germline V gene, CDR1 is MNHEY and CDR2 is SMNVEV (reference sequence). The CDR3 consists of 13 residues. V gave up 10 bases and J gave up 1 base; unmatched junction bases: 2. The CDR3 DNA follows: TGTGCCACCGGGACAGGGAACACCGGGGAGCTGTTTTTT. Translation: CATGTGNTGELFF.

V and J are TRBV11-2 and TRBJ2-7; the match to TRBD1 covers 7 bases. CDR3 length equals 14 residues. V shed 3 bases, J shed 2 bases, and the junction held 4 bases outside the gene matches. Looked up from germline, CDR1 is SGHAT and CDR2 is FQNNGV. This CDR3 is CASSFPGTAYEQYF. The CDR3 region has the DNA TGTGCCAGCAGCTTTCCCGGGACAGCCTACGAGCAGTACTTC. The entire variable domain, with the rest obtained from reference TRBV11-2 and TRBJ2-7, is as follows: EAGVAQSPRYKIIEKRQSVAFWCNPISGHATLYWYQQILGQGPKLLIQFQNNGVVDDSQLPKDRFSAERLKGVDSTLKIQPAKLEDSAVYLCASSFPGTAYEQYFGPGTRLTVT.

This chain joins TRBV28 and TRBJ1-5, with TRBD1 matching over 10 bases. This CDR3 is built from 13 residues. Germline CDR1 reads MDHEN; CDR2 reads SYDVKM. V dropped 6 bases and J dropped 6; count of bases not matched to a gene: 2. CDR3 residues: CASRDRGGQPQHF. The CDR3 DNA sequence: TGTGCCAGCAGGGACAGGGGGGGTCAGCCCCAGCATTTT.

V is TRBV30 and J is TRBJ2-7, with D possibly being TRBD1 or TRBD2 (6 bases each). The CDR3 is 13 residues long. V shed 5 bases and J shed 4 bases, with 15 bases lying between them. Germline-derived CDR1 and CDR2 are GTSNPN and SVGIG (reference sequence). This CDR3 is CAWARGGGYEQYF. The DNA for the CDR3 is TGTGCCTGGGCCCGAGGAGGGGGGTACGAGCAGTACTTC.

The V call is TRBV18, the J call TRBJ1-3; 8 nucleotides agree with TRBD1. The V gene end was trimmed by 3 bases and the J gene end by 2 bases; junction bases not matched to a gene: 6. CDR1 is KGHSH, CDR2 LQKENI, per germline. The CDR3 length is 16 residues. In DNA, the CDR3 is TGTGCCAGCTCACCCTTCGACAGGGGCACTGGAAACACCATATATTTT. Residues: CASSPFDRGTGNTIYF.

The CDR3 region has the DNA TGCGCCAGCAGCTTGAGCACGATGTCGGAGGCTGGAAACACCATATATTTT. It codes for CASSLSTMSEAGNTIYF. The rearrangement links TRBV5-1 to TRBJ1-3, with D uncertain. The CDR3 runs to 17 residues. V dropped 1 base and J dropped 2 bases, with 16 bases sitting between them. CDR1 and CDR2 from the germline V gene are SGHRS and YFSETQ.

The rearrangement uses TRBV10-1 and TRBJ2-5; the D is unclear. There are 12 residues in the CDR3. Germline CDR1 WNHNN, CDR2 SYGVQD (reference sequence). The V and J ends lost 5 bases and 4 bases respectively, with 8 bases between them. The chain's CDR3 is CASSKGGETQYF. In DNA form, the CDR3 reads TGCGCCAGCAGTAAAGGCGGAGAGACCCAGTACTTC.

This chain's CDR3 is CASSMEGEGAQHF. DNA of the CDR3: TGTGCCAGCAGCATGGAGGGGGAGGGAGCCCAGCATTTT. The chain uses TRBV7-9 and TRBJ1-5, with a tentative D call TRBD1 (6 bases). The V gene's germline CDR1 is SEHNR and CDR2 FQNEAQ (reference sequence). V shed 5 bases and J shed 11 bases, with 16 bases lying between them. The CDR3 consists of 13 residues.

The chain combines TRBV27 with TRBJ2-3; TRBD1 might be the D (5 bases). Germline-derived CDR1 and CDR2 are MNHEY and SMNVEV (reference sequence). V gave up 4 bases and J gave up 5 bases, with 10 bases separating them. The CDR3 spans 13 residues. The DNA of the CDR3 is TGTGCCAGCAGTTGGGGCCCAGGAGATACGCAGTATTTT. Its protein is CASSWGPGDTQYF.

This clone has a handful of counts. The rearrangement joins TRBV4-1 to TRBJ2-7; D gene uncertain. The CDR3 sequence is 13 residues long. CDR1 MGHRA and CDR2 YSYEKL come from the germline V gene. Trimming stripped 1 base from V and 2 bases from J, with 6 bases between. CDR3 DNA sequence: TGCGCCAGCAGCCAAGGCTCCCCCTACGAGCAGTACTTC. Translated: CASSQGSPYEQYF.